This entry lists 25 T cell receptor beta chains sequenced from one sample in a study of OX40 agonist ivuxolimab in advanced cancers. Profiling relied on immunoSEQ multiplex PCR, and the TCRdb table lists in-frame clones only, not all of them. In the table there are about 69,000 clones, over 75% of which are singletons. The starting material was CD4+ or CD8+ T cells sorted from blood, obtained in a trial of the OX40 agonist ivuxolimab. The receptors shown here come from an adult with an advanced solid tumor such as melanoma, head and neck, liver or kidney cancer.

The chain has TRBV18 and TRBJ1-1; D perhaps matches TRBD1 (5 bases). Trimming removed 3 bases from V and 6 bases from J, with 14 bases in between. The germline V gene has CDR1 KGHSH and CDR2 LQKENI. The CDR3 has 14 amino acids. Here the CDR3 DNA reads TGTGCCAGCTCACCCGGGACCCCGAGGGCTGAAGCTTTCTTT. It translates to CASSPGTPRAEAFF.

This clone was counted between two and nine times. The rearrangement joins TRBV6-6 to TRBJ1-1; TRBD1 is a possible D gene (5 bases). The V end lost 0 bases, the J end lost 7 bases, and 9 bases lay between the germline ends. The length of the CDR3 is 13 residues. Germline V gene data show CDR1 as MNHNY and CDR2 as SVGAGI (reference sequence). The CDR3 region is CASSYSEGYEAFF. The DNA of the CDR3 is TGTGCCAGCAGTTACTCTGAGGGGTATGAAGCTTTCTTT.

The rearrangement links TRBV19 to TRBJ2-2; 9 bases align to TRBD1. The V and J ends lost 4 bases and 8 bases, in that order; junction bases with no gene match: 14. Germline CDR1 LNHDA, CDR2 SQIVND (reference sequence). The CDR3 runs to 17 residues. CDR3: CASSRIYRGPPSGELFF. The CDR3 DNA follows: TGTGCCAGTAGTAGAATATACAGGGGGCCCCCCTCGGGGGAGCTGTTTTTT.

The chain has TRBV18 and TRBJ2-1, with 10 bases lining up with TRBD2. The CDR3 contains 16 residues. V trimming: 3 bases; J trimming: 2 bases; junction bases outside the gene matches: 4. Germline-derived CDR1 and CDR2 are KGHSH and LQKENI. Here the CDR3 reads CASSPFTSGTYNEQFF. In DNA form, the CDR3 reads TGTGCCAGCTCACCCTTTACTAGCGGGACCTACAATGAGCAGTTCTTC.

The chain uses TRBV7-9 and TRBJ2-1; TRBD2 is a possible D gene (7 bases). CDR1 is SEHNR, CDR2 FQNEAQ, per germline (reference sequence). Trimming cost V 0 bases and J 8 bases, with 8 bases left between them. The CDR3 sequence is 13 residues long. Written as DNA, the CDR3 is TGTGCCAGCAGCTTAGCGGGGGGGCATGAGCAGTTCTTC. Protein: CASSLAGGHEQFF.

For this clone: The conserved final phenylalanine or tryptophan is absent from the CDR3, which likely points to a read error. This chain connects TRBV19 to TRBJ1-6; 9 bases are a match to TRBD1. This CDR3 contains 17 residues. V gave up 5 bases and J gave up 8 bases; unmatched junction bases: 13. Germline V gives CDR1 LNHDA, CDR2 SQIVND (reference sequence). The CDR3 region has the DNA TGTGCCAGTAGTCGCCACTGGACAGGGGACTTGGATTCACCCCTCCACTCT. Its protein is CASSRHWTGDLDSPLHS.

The chain uses TRBV18 and TRBJ1-5; TRBD1 is a possible D gene (5 bases). Germline assignment: CDR1 KGHSH and CDR2 LQKENI. Trimming stripped 5 bases from V and 6 bases from J, with 11 bases between. This CDR3 is built from 13 residues. DNA for the CDR3: TGTGCCAGCTCAGAAGGACATGCTCAGCCCCAGCATTTT. It codes for CASSEGHAQPQHF.

This chain uses TRBV18 with TRBJ1-1; D is undetermined. Germline V gene lookup returns CDR1 KGHSH and CDR2 LQKENI. CDR3 length equals 13 residues. V shed 5 bases and J shed 1 base, with 8 bases lying between them. CDR3 amino acids: CASSSPANTEAFF. In DNA form, the CDR3 reads TGTGCCAGCTCATCCCCCGCGAACACTGAAGCTTTCTTT.

The V call is TRBV5-1, the J call TRBJ2-7; 9 positions match TRBD1. Per the germline V gene, CDR1 is SGHRS and CDR2 is YFSETQ. This CDR3 is 14 amino acids long. V shed 4 bases, J shed 0 bases, and the junction held 2 bases outside the gene matches. CDR3: CASSRTGDSYEQYF. CDR3 sequence (DNA): TGCGCCAGCAGCAGGACAGGGGACTCCTACGAGCAGTACTTC.

The chain uses TRBV4-1 and TRBJ2-5; D is perhaps TRBD1 (6 bases). Trimming cost V 1 base and J 5 bases, with 14 bases left between them. Per germline, CDR1 MGHRA and CDR2 YSYEKL. The CDR3 is made up of 15 amino acids. The CDR3 protein is CASSQVNQGLETQYF. The DNA of the CDR3 is TGCGCCAGCAGCCAAGTTAATCAGGGGCTGGAGACCCAGTACTTC.

The chain joins TRBV5-6 to TRBJ2-7, with D tentatively TRBD1 (6 bases). This CDR3 is 15 amino acids long. V lost 4 bases and J lost 2, with 16 bases in between. CDR1 and CDR2 (germline): SGHDT, YYEEEE. The DNA of the CDR3 is TGTGCCAGCAGCCCCCAAGACAGGTTACCCTACGAGCAGTACTTC. It yields the protein CASSPQDRLPYEQYF.

The V call is TRBV28, the J call TRBJ2-7; 7 nucleotides match TRBD1. Losses at the gene ends were 0 bases for V and 0 bases for J; bases not matched to a gene: 2. The CDR3 runs 15 residues. The germline V gene has CDR1 MDHEN and CDR2 SYDVKM. The CDR3 DNA reads as TGTGCCAGCAGTTTATGGGGGACAGTCTCCTACGAGCAGTACTTC. Protein: CASSLWGTVSYEQYF.

This clone was counted only a few times. The rearrangement uses TRBV7-9 and TRBJ2-7; 8 bases match TRBD1. CDR1 is SEHNR and CDR2 is FQNEAQ in the germline V gene (reference sequence). The V segment lost 3 bases and the J segment 5 bases; nucleotides outside the gene matches: 9. The CDR3 has 15 residues. The CDR3 is CASSFGQGAYDEQYF. Here the CDR3 DNA reads TGTGCCAGCAGCTTTGGCCAGGGGGCGTATGACGAGCAGTACTTC.

This chain uses TRBV4-3 with TRBJ1-3, with 8 bases that match TRBD1. This CDR3 is built from 15 residues. Unmatched junction bases numbered 6, after V lost 4 bases and J lost 4 bases. CDR1 LGHNA and CDR2 YSLEER come from the germline V gene. As DNA, the CDR3 is TGCGCCAGCAGCCGAGAACAGGGGGGGGGAAACACCATATATTTT. This gives the protein CASSREQGGGNTIYF.

The sample holds one count of this clone. The gene calls are TRBV2 and TRBJ1-2; 8 bases are a match to TRBD1. Per germline, CDR1 SNHLY and CDR2 FYNNEI. V was pared by 2 bases and J by 5 bases, with 10 bases of the junction left unmatched. The CDR3 is 16 amino acids. In nucleotides, the CDR3 is TGTGCCAGCAGTGAAATTTTCGGACAGGGAGGTTATGGCTACACCTTC. Translation: CASSEIFGQGGYGYTF. Full variable domain (outside the CDR3, taken from reference TRBV2 and TRBJ1-2): EPEVTQTPSHQVTQMGQEVILRCVPISNHLYFYWYRQILGQKVEFLVSFYNNEISEKSEIFDDQFSVERPDGSNFTLKIRSTKLEDSAMYFCASSEIFGQGGYGYTFGSGTRLTVV.

As regards this clone: A junction end diverges from the germline sequence, so it may reflect a read error. The chain couples TRBV27 to TRBJ1-2; no clear D gene. CDR3 length: 13 residues. Germline loops: CDR1 MNHEY, CDR2 SMNVEV (reference sequence). This CDR3 is CASRLSAYYGYTF. The CDR3, as DNA: TGTGCCAGCAGGTTATCCGCTTACTATGGCTACACCTTC.

This sequence joins TRBV7-3 and TRBJ2-2; D is uncertain. The CDR3 is made up of 13 amino acids. V shed 5 bases and J shed 7 bases, with 11 bases lying between them. CDR1 SGHTA and CDR2 FQGTGA come from the germline V gene. CDR3 protein: CASSPHVIGELFF. CDR3 in DNA: TGTGCCAGCAGCCCCCACGTGATCGGGGAGCTGTTTTTT. The full variable domain, with the rest looked up from reference TRBV7-3 and TRBJ2-2, is GAGVSQTPSNKVTEKGKYVELRCDPISGHTALYWYRQSLGQGPEFLIYFQGTGAADDSGLPNDRFFAVRPEGSVSTLKIQRTERGDSAVYLCASSPHVIGELFFGEGSRLTVL.

This rearrangement joins TRBV18 to TRBJ2-7; the D is unclear. Trimming removed 3 bases at V and 0 bases at J, with 12 bases between. The germline V gene has CDR1 KGHSH and CDR2 LQKENI. CDR3 length: 15 residues. The CDR3: CASSPAAAISYEQYF. CDR3 nucleotides: TGTGCCAGCTCACCGGCAGCCGCCATCTCCTACGAGCAGTACTTC.

The rearrangement links TRBV6-6 to TRBJ2-7; the D call may be TRBD1 or TRBD2 (5 bases each). Trimming removed 6 bases at V and 4 bases at J, with 13 bases between. Germline V gene lookup returns CDR1 MNHNY and CDR2 SVGAGI (reference sequence). This CDR3 comprises 13 residues. The CDR3 spells CASRRGREYEQYF. CDR3 nucleotide sequence: TGTGCCAGCAGGAGAGGCAGGGAGTACGAGCAGTACTTC.

The chain combines TRBV7-6 with TRBJ2-2; TRBD2 matches at 12 bases. The V gene end was trimmed by 2 bases and the J gene end by 0 bases; junction bases not matched to a gene: 4. This CDR3 comprises 18 residues. Germline V CDR1 and CDR2: SGHVS, FNYEAQ. CDR3 loop: CASSLRLAGGPNTGELFF. Written as DNA, the CDR3 is TGTGCCAGCAGCTTAAGGCTAGCGGGAGGGCCGAACACCGGGGAGCTGTTTTTT.

This sequence joins TRBV11-3 and TRBJ2-7; no firm D call. CDR3 size: 13 residues. The germline V gene has CDR1 SGHNT and CDR2 YENEEA. Trimming took 2 bases from V and 1 from J, leaving 6 bases between them. CDR3 loop: CASSLSGSYEQYF. CDR3 DNA sequence: TGTGCCAGCAGCTTATCCGGGTCCTACGAGCAGTACTTC.

The V call is TRBV7-2, the J call TRBJ1-2; no clear D. The V end lost 1 base, the J end lost 8 bases, and 14 bases lay between the germline ends. The CDR3 has 14 amino acids. Germline V gives CDR1 SGHTA, CDR2 FQGNSA. CDR3 loop: CASSLVGGGGGYTF. DNA for the CDR3: TGTGCCAGCAGCTTAGTTGGTGGCGGAGGGGGCTACACCTTC.

The chain couples TRBV12-5 to TRBJ2-5, with 10 nucleotides matching TRBD1. TRBJ2-7 matches the DNA end more closely, so the J call is doubtful. CDR1 is LGHNT, CDR2 FRNRAP, per germline. The CDR3 has 14 residues. Here the CDR3 reads CASGLGQGAYEQYF. For the CDR3, the DNA is TGTGCTAGTGGTCTCGGACAGGGGGCCTACGAGCAGTACTTC.

The chain combines TRBV6-6 with TRBJ2-7, with D perhaps TRBD2 (5 bases). CDR3 length equals 14 residues. Germline CDR1 reads MNHNY; CDR2 reads SVGAGI (reference sequence). Trimming took off 10 bases at V and 2 bases at J, with 18 bases between the two ends. The CDR3 spells CATHRGSPPYEQYF. The CDR3 DNA sequence: TGTGCCACCCACCGGGGTAGTCCTCCCTACGAGCAGTACTTC.

The chain links TRBV5-1 to TRBJ2-2; perhaps TRBD1 as D (6 bases). The CDR3 contains 15 residues. Trimming cost V 4 bases and J 6 bases, with 16 bases left between them. The V gene's germline CDR1 is SGHRS and CDR2 YFSETQ. CDR3: CASSPGATVPGELFF. The CDR3 region has the DNA TGCGCCAGCAGCCCAGGGGCGACAGTCCCCGGGGAGCTGTTTTTT.